The clone carrying this TCR beta chain is a singleton in its sample. V shed 5 bases, J shed 2 bases, and the junction held 6 bases outside the gene matches. The length of the CDR3 is 15 residues. The germline V gene has CDR1 SGHRS and CDR2 YFSETQ. The data belong to a study of blood T cell repertoires in COVID-19. At the level of the study: Sites in the United States, Italy and Spain provided acute and convalescent COVID-19 samples.

Profiling relied on immunoSEQ multiplex PCR, and the TCRdb table lists in-frame clones only, not all of them. The repertoire holds under 500,000 clones, around 88% seen once, with more than 4% in the top ten. The TCR was taken from a woman younger than 45 with acute or convalescent COVID-19. Sequenced material: peripheral blood. The chain uses TRBV5-1 and TRBJ2-3; the match to TRBD2 covers 9 bases. CDR3 amino acids: CASSAGGLATDTQYF. CDR3 nucleotide sequence: TGCGCCAGCAGTGCGGGGGGGCTTGCCACAGATACGCAGTATTTT.